This entry concerns a single T cell receptor beta chain. Trimming cost V 4 bases and J 0 bases, with 9 bases left between them. The length of the CDR3 is 15 residues. Germline V CDR1 and CDR2: KGHSH, LQKENI. These data belong to a study of shared clonotypes between healthy human individuals. Clones were read by immunoSEQ multiplex PCR, and TCRdb kept only the in-frame ones, dropping some. This sample has approximately 530,000 clones; roughly 95% occur once, and the top ten carry around 0.066%. The V call is TRBV18, the J call TRBJ1-4; no clear D. The TCR originated in a woman aged 30 to 39 in good health. Sample: naive CD4+ T cells sorted from blood. Described subset: CD45RA+ positively selected. The DNA for the CDR3 is TGTGCCAGCTCACGCGTCGGAGCAACTAATGAAAAACTGTTTTTT. Protein: CASSRVGATNEKLFF.